The rows below give T cell receptor beta chains drawn from one sample of a study of blood T cell repertoires in COVID-19. Profiled with immunoSEQ multiplex PCR; TCRdb holds only in-frame clones, not every one. The sample consists of about 280,000 clones, over 75% of them appearing once. The sample was PBMCs or T cells enriched from blood (not recorded which). Receptors originate from a woman in her 30s who had recovered from COVID-19. Both conserved end residues are part of each CDR3. The D gene is left open where the match is weak. Clone size is shown for a subset of rows, as once, few, many or a class of expanded clone.

j_gene | abundance | d_gene | v_gene | CDR3nt | CDR3aa
TRBJ2-7 | - | - | TRBV11-3 | TGTGCCAGCAGCTCACAATCTATCCGGGGTGTCTCCTACGAGCAGTACTTC | CASSSQSIRGVSYEQYF
TRBJ2-1 | - | TRBD2 | TRBV30 | TGTGCCTGGAGTACTTTTAGCGGGAGGGCCGAGTTCTTC | CAWSTFSGRAEFF
TRBJ2-7 | - | TRBD1 | TRBV19 | TGTGCCAGTAGTACCTCCGGGACAGGGTCCGAGCAGTACTTC | CASSTSGTGSEQYF
TRBJ2-1 | - | TRBD2 | TRBV29-1 | TGCAGCGTAGACCCCCGGGGCGGGACTAGCGGGAGAAATGAGCAGTTCTTC | CSVDPRGGTSGRNEQFF
TRBJ2-3 | once | - | TRBV9 | TGTGCCAGCAGCGTAGCGAGGTCTAGCACAGATACGCAGTATTTT | CASSVARSSTDTQYF
TRBJ1-1 | - | - | TRBV11-2 | TGTGCCAGCAGCTTAGAGGACAGCTTGACTGAAGCTTTCTTT | CASSLEDSLTEAFF
TRBJ1-4 | - | TRBD1 | TRBV5-1 | TGCGCCAGCAGCTTGGCTCGACAGGGAGCTAATGAAAAACTGTTTTTT | CASSLARQGANEKLFF
TRBJ2-7 | once | - | TRBV15 | TGTGCCACCAGCCCGAGGCGGGTTGGCTCCTACGAGCAGTACTTC | CATSPRRVGSYEQYF
TRBJ1-6 | - | TRBD1 | TRBV9 | TGTGCCAGCAGCGTAGGGGGACAGTATAATTCACCCCTCCACTTT | CASSVGGQYNSPLHF
TRBJ1-3 | - | - | TRBV19 | TGTGCCAGTAGGGGCCACTCCGGAAACACCATATATTTT | CASRGHSGNTIYF
TRBJ1-1 | many | TRBD1 | TRBV7-9 | TGTGCCAGCAGCTTAAGACAGGGGGGAGCTTTCTTT | CASSLRQGGAFF
TRBJ2-2 | - | TRBD2 | TRBV6-4 | TGTGCCAGCAGTGACTCTAGCGGGGGAGTCGGGGAGCTGTTTTTT | CASSDSSGGVGELFF
TRBJ1-4 | - | - | TRBV6-5 | TGTGCCAGCAGCCCGGGAGATGAAAAACTGTTTTTT | CASSPGDEKLFF
TRBJ1-5 | - | - | TRBV5-6 | TGTGCCAGCAGCTCTGGGGGGGCGGGTCAGCCCCAGCATTTT | CASSSGGAGQPQHF
TRBJ2-3 | - | - | TRBV11-2 | TGTGCCAGCAGCGAGGTCGCCCGGCCTATTACTACGCAGTATTTT | CASSEVARPITTQYF
TRBJ2-1 | - | - | TRBV6-1 | TGTGCCAGCAGTGAAAATGATATGGCGGGGGCCAACTACAATGAGCAGTTCTTC | CASSENDMAGANYNEQFF
TRBJ1-6 | - | - | TRBV3-1/TRBV3-2 | TGTGCCAGCAGCCCGAGGGGGGGCGGGGTTAATTCACCCCTCCACTTT | CASSPRGGGVNSPLHF
TRBJ2-7 | once | TRBD2 | TRBV11-3 | TGTGCCAGCAGCTTTGCGGGACTAGCGATCTCCTACGAGCAGTACTTC | CASSFAGLAISYEQYF
TRBJ2-1 | - | - | TRBV27 | TGTGCCACTAACAGAGACAATGAGCAGTTCTTC | CATNRDNEQFF
TRBJ2-3 | - | - | TRBV30 | TGTGCCTGGACTAACACAGATACGCAGTATTTT | CAWTNTDTQYF
TRBJ2-1 | - | - | TRBV7-3 | TGTGCCAGCAGCTTCTCAGGCTCCTACAATGAGCAGTTCTTC | CASSFSGSYNEQFF
TRBJ1-5 | - | - | TRBV28 | TGTGCCAGCAGCATTGGACAGCTCAATCAGCCCCAGCATTTT | CASSIGQLNQPQHF
TRBJ1-6 | - | - | TRBV5-4 | TGTGCCAGCAGCAGACAGGATAATTCACCCCTCCACTTT | CASSRQDNSPLHF
TRBJ1-1 | - | - | TRBV19 | TGTGCCAGTAAGCAGGGCCCATTTGAACATGAAGCTTTCTTT | CASKQGPFEHEAFF
TRBJ2-7 | - | TRBD1 | TRBV6-5 | TGTGCCAGCAGGCGAACGGGACAGGGTTTCGACGAGCAGTACTTC | CASRRTGQGFDEQYF
TRBJ2-3 | - | TRBD2 | TRBV6-2/TRBV6-3 | TGTGCCAGCAGTTACCGAGAGACTAGCGGGAGGTTTAAAGATACGCAGTATTTT | CASSYRETSGRFKDTQYF
TRBJ1-1 | - | - | TRBV11-1 | TGTGCCAGCAGCAGACTCAACACTGAAGCTTTCTTT | CASSRLNTEAFF
TRBJ2-5 | once | - | TRBV29-1 | TGCAGCGCCGGTTGGGGAGAAGAGACCCAGTACTTC | CSAGWGEETQYF
TRBJ1-5 | - | - | TRBV6-1 | TGTGCCAGCAGTGAGAGTCAGCCCCAGCATTTT | CASSESQPQHF
TRBJ1-4 | - | TRBD1 | TRBV30 | TGTGCCTGGAGCCCAGACAGGGGGCGTCTAGGAAAACTGTTTTTT | CAWSPDRGRLGKLFF
TRBJ2-7 | - | TRBD1 | TRBV5-1 | TGCGCCAGCAGCTTGGTGCGACAGGGGACCTACGAGCAGTACTTC | CASSLVRQGTYEQYF
TRBJ2-7 | - | - | TRBV5-6 | TGTGCCAGCAGCTTGGTGTCAGGGGCGGCCTACGAGCAGTACTTC | CASSLVSGAAYEQYF
TRBJ1-5 | - | - | TRBV5-1 | TGCGCCAGCAGCTTGGGGACAGAACAGCCCCAGCATTTT | CASSLGTEQPQHF
TRBJ2-7 | - | TRBD1 | TRBV6-5 | TGTGCCAGCAGTTACGCGGGACAGGGGGGCTACGAGCAGTACTTC | CASSYAGQGGYEQYF
TRBJ1-1 | - | TRBD1 | TRBV27 | TGTGCCAGCACGAATACAGGGGGGAGGAACACTGAAGCTTTCTTT | CASTNTGGRNTEAFF
TRBJ1-2 | - | TRBD1 | TRBV5-5 | TGTGCCAGCAGCTTTATCGGGACAGGGGATGGCTACACCTTT | CASSFIGTGDGYTF
TRBJ1-5 | - | - | TRBV11-2 | TGTGCCAGCAGCGCAACACGGGGTCAGCCCCAGCATTTT | CASSATRGQPQHF
TRBJ2-1 | - | - | TRBV27 | TGTGCCAGCAGTTCAGCGGAGTTACTGCTAGTCGATGAGCAGTTCTTC | CASSSAELLLVDEQFF
TRBJ1-2 | - | TRBD1 | TRBV6-2/TRBV6-3 | TGTGCCAGCAGCCAAGGACAGGTTTATGGCTACACCTTC | CASSQGQVYGYTF
TRBJ1-4 | - | TRBD1 | TRBV5-1 | TGCGCCAGCAGGGACAGGGGGCATAGTAATGAAAAACTGTTTTTT | CASRDRGHSNEKLFF
TRBJ1-2 | - | - | TRBV5-1 | TGCGCCAGCAGCTTGGGGGCGCAAGGCTACACCTTC | CASSLGAQGYTF
TRBJ2-7 | - | - | TRBV4-3 | TGCGCCAGCAGCCAAGATCGGAACGCGGAATTTAACTACGAGCAGTACTTC | CASSQDRNAEFNYEQYF
TRBJ2-2 | - | - | TRBV19 | TGTGCCAGTAGCCCCCCCAGAATGGCCGGGGAGCTGTTTTTT | CASSPPRMAGELFF
TRBJ2-5 | - | TRBD1 | TRBV28 | TGTGCCAGCAGTGCACCGGGACAGGAACAAGAGACCCAGTACTTC | CASSAPGQEQETQYF
TRBJ2-3 | once | TRBD2 | TRBV20-1 | TGCAGTGCTAGTTTTTGGGGGGGGGATAGCACAGATACGCAGTATTTT | CSASFWGGDSTDTQYF
TRBJ2-4 | - | - | TRBV3-1/TRBV3-2 | TGTGCCAGCAGCCAAGGACAGTCCCTGAGGAACATTCAGTACTTC | CASSQGQSLRNIQYF